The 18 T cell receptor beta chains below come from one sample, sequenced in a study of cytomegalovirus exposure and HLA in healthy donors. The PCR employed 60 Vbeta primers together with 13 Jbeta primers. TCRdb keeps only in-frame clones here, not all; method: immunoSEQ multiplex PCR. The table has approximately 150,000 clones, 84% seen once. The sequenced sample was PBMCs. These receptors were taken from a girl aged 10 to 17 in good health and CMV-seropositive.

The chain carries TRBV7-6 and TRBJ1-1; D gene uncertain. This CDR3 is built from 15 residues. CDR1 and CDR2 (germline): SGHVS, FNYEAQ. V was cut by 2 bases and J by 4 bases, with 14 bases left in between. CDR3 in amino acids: CASSLKRGELTEAFF. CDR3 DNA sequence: TGTGCCAGCAGCTTAAAACGTGGGGAGCTCACTGAAGCTTTCTTT.

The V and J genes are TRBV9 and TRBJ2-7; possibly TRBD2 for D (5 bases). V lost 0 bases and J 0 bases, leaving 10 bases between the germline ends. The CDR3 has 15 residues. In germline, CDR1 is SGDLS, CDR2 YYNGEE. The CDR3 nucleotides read TGTGCCAGCAGCGTAGAGCCGGGAATCTCCTACGAGCAGTACTTC. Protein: CASSVEPGISYEQYF.

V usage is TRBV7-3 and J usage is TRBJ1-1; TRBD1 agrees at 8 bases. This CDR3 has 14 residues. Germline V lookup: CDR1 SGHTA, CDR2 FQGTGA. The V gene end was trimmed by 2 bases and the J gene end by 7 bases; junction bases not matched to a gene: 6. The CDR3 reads CASSLSTGDDEAFF. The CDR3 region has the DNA TGTGCCAGCAGCTTATCGACAGGGGATGATGAAGCTTTCTTT.

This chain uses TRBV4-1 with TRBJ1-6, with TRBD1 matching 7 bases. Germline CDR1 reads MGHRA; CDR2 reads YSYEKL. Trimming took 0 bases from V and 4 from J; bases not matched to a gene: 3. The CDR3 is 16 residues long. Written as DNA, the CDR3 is TGCGCCAGCAGCCAAGACAGGGGACAGTATAATTCACCCCTCCACTTT. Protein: CASSQDRGQYNSPLHF.

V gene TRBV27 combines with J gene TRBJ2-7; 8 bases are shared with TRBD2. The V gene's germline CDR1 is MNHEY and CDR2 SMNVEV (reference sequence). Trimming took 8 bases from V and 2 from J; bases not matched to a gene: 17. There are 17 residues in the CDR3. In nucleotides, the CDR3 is TGTGCCAGCCTTTCTCGGGGGGGCTCTAGGAGTACCTACGAGCAGTACTTC. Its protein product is CASLSRGGSRSTYEQYF.

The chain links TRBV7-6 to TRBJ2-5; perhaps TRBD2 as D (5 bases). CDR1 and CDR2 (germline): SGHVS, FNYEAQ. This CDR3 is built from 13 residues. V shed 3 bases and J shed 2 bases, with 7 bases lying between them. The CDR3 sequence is CASSLGRQETQYF. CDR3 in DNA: TGTGCCAGCAGCTTGGGGAGACAAGAGACCCAGTACTTC.

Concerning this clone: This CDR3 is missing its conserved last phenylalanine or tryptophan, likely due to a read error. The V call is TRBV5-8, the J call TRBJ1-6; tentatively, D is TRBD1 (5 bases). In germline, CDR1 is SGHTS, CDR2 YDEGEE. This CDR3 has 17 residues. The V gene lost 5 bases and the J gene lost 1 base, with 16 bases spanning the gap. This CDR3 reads CASRLGGDRSYNSPLHL. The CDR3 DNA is TGTGCCAGCAGGCTGGGAGGGGATCGTTCCTATAATTCACCCCTCCACCTT.

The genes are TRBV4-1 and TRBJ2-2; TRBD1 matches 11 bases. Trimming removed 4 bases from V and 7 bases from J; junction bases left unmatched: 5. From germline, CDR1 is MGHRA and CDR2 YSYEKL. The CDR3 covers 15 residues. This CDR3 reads CASSRGTGGLGELFF. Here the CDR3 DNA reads TGCGCCAGCAGCCGAGGGACAGGGGGTCTCGGGGAGCTGTTTTTT.

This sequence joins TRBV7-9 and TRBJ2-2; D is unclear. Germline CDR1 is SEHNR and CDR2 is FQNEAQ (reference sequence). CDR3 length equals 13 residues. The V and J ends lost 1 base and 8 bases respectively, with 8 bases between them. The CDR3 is CASSLVGAGELFF. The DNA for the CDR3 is TGTGCCAGCAGCTTAGTCGGTGCGGGGGAGCTGTTTTTT.

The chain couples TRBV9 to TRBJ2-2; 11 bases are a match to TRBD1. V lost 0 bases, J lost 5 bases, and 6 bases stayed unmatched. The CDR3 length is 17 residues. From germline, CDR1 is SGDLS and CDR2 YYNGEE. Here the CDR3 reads CASSVDGGQGDTGELFF. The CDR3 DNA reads TGTGCCAGCAGCGTAGATGGGGGACAGGGGGATACCGGGGAGCTGTTTTTT.

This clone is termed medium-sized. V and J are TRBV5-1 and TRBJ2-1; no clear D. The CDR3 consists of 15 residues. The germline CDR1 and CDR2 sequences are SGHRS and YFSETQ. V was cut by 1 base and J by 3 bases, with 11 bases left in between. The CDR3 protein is CASSLTQNRYNEQFF. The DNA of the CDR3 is TGCGCCAGCAGCTTGACGCAGAACCGCTACAATGAGCAGTTCTTC.

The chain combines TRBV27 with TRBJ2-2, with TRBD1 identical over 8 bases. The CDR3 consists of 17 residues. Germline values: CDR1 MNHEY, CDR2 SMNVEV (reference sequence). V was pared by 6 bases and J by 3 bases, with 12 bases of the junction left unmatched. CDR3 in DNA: TGTGCCAGCAGCCTTACCCTGGACAGGGCGGACACCGGGGAGCTGTTTTTT. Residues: CASSLTLDRADTGELFF.

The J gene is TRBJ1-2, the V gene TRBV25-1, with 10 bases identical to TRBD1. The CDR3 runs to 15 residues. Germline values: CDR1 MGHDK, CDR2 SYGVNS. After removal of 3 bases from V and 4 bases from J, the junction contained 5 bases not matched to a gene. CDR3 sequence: CASSDLDRGIYGYTF. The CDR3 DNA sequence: TGTGCCAGCAGTGATTTGGACAGGGGGATCTATGGCTACACCTTC.

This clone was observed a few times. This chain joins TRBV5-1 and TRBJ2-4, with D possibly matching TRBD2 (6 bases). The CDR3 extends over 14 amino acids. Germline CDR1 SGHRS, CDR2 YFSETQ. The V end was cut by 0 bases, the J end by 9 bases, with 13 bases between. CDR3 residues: CASSLVGGNGIQYF. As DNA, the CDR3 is TGCGCCAGCAGCTTGGTTGGAGGGAATGGCATTCAGTACTTC.

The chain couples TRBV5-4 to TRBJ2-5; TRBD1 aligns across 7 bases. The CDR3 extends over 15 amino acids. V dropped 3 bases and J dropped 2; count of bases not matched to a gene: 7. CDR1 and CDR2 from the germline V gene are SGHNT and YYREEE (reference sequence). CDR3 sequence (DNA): TGTGCCAGCAGCTCCTCGGAGACAGGGCAAGAGACCCAGTACTTC. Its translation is CASSSSETGQETQYF.

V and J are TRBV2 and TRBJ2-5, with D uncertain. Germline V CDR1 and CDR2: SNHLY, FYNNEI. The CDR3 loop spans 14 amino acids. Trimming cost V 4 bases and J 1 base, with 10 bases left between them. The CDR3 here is CASSVGASQETQYF. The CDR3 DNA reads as TGTGCCAGCAGTGTTGGAGCTAGCCAAGAGACCCAGTACTTC. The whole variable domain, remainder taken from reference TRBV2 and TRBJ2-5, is EPEVTQTPSHQVTQMGQEVILRCVPISNHLYFYWYRQILGQKVEFLVSFYNNEISEKSEIFDDQFSVERPDGSNFTLKIRSTKLEDSAMYFCASSVGASQETQYFGPGTRLLVL.

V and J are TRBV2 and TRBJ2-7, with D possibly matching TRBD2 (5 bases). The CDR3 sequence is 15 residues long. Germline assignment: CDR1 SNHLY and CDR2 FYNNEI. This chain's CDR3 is CATRWVDRGSYEQYF. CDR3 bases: TGTGCGACGAGGTGGGTCGATCGGGGCTCCTACGAGCAGTACTTC.

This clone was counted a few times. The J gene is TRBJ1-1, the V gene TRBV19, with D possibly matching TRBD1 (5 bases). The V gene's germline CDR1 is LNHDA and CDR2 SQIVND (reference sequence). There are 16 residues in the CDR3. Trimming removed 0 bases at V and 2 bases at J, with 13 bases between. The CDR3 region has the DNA TGTGCCAGTAGTATAGACAAGACAGATAGAAACACTGAAGCTTTCTTT. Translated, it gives CASSIDKTDRNTEAFF.